Listed here are 18 T cell receptor beta chains from one sample, sequenced in a study of cytomegalovirus exposure and HLA in healthy donors. Primers for the PCR totalled 60 Vbeta and 13 Jbeta. Sequencing was performed with immunoSEQ multiplex PCR; in TCRdb, only in-frame clones are kept and a portion is missing. The sample has 200,000 to 250,000 clones; around four fifths are singletons. The specimen was PBMCs. Receptors originate from a woman in her thirties or forties in good health and CMV-seronegative.

The rearrangement joins TRBV27 to TRBJ2-1; tentative D call: TRBD2 (5 bases). CDR1 and CDR2 from the germline V gene are MNHEY and SMNVEV (reference sequence). The V end was cut by 7 bases, the J end by 9 bases, with 16 bases between. The CDR3 loop spans 13 amino acids. In nucleotides, the CDR3 is TGTGCCAGCACCACATACGGAGGCGGTGAGCAGTTCTTC. Translating it yields CASTTYGGGEQFF.

This chain links TRBV7-6 with TRBJ2-1; D unresolved. CDR1 is SGHVS, CDR2 FNYEAQ, per germline. The CDR3 is 14 residues long. V lost 5 bases to trimming and J lost 9 bases, with 17 bases between them. The CDR3 region is CASSLDLESGEQFF. CDR3 nucleotide sequence: TGTGCCAGCAGCCTAGACCTGGAGAGTGGTGAGCAGTTCTTC.

This clone was counted between two and nine times. The chain links TRBV9 to TRBJ1-2; TRBD1 aligns across 8 bases. The J segment lost 7 bases and the V segment lost 0 bases, leaving 20 bases of the junction unmatched. Germline CDR1 SGDLS, CDR2 YYNGEE. The CDR3 consists of 19 residues. The CDR3 protein is CASSVDGFGTGMGKGGYTF. CDR3 nucleotides: TGTGCCAGCAGCGTAGATGGGTTCGGGACAGGAATGGGGAAGGGTGGCTACACCTTC.

This sequence joins TRBV11-2 and TRBJ1-3; D is uncertain. The CDR3 totals 14 residues. Germline values: CDR1 SGHAT, CDR2 FQNNGV. Trimming removed 1 base at V and 4 bases at J, with 8 bases between. CDR3 sequence reads: CASSLGPVGNTIYF. CDR3 in DNA: TGTGCCAGCAGCTTAGGCCCGGTCGGAAACACCATATATTTT.

The chain is built from TRBV28 and TRBJ2-7; 10 positions agree with TRBD2. The CDR3 covers 17 residues. Trimming at V came to 1 base and at J to 3 bases, leaving 9 bases not matched to a gene. CDR1 is MDHEN, CDR2 SYDVKM, per germline. The CDR3 sequence is CASSLLASGSKGYEQYF. CDR3 coding DNA: TGTGCCAGCAGTTTATTAGCTAGCGGGAGTAAGGGCTACGAGCAGTACTTC. Full variable domain (missing parts from reference TRBV28 and TRBJ2-7): DVKVTQSSRYLVKRTGEKVFLECVQDMDHENMFWYRQDPGLGLRLIYFSYDVKMKEKGDIPEGYSVSREKKERFSLILESASTNQTSMYLCASSLLASGSKGYEQYFGPGTRLTVT.

The chain links TRBV6-5 to TRBJ2-5; 9 bases fit TRBD1. The CDR3 is 15 residues long. J gave up 0 bases and V 2 bases, and 1 base lay outside the gene matches. The germline V gene has CDR1 MNHEY and CDR2 SVGAGI. CDR3 bases: TGTGCCAGCAGTTACGGGACAGGGTACCAAGAGACCCAGTACTTC. Residues: CASSYGTGYQETQYF.

J is TRBJ1-4 and V is TRBV7-9, with D hard to call. Trimming cost V 5 bases and J 8 bases, with 15 bases left between them. There are 14 residues in the CDR3. Germline values: CDR1 SEHNR, CDR2 FQNEAQ (reference sequence). In DNA form, the CDR3 reads TGTGCCAGCAGCAAAAGAGGGTCCGGGGAAAAACTGTTTTTT. Amino acid sequence: CASSKRGSGEKLFF. The whole variable domain, remainder taken from reference TRBV7-9 and TRBJ1-4, is DTGVSQNPRHKITKRGQNVTFRCDPISEHNRLYWYRQTLGQGPEFLTYFQNEAQLEKSRLLSDRFSAERPKGSFSTLEIQRTEQGDSAMYLCASSKRGSGEKLFFGSGTQLSVL.

This rearrangement joins TRBV4-2 to TRBJ2-5; the match to TRBD2 covers 11 bases. The J call is uncertain, as TRBJ2-7 better fits the DNA end. Per the germline V gene, CDR1 is LGHNA and CDR2 is YNFKEQ. CDR3 size: 16 residues. The CDR3 DNA follows: TGTGCCAGCAGCCAGGCCGGGACTAGCGGTACCTACGAGCAGTACTTC. Translated, it gives CASSQAGTSGTYEQYF.

The J gene is TRBJ1-2, the V gene TRBV19, with TRBD1 matching 8 bases. J gave up 8 bases and V 5 bases, and 13 bases lay outside the gene matches. Germline V CDR1 and CDR2: LNHDA, SQIVND (reference sequence). The CDR3 covers 15 residues. CDR3 in amino acids: CASSEGTGFSLGYTF. In DNA form, the CDR3 reads TGTGCCAGTAGTGAAGGGACAGGTTTCTCATTGGGCTACACCTTC.

This rearrangement joins TRBV9 to TRBJ1-2; 7 bases align to TRBD1. J lost 0 bases, V lost 4 bases, and 6 bases had no gene match. The CDR3 is 15 amino acids. From germline, CDR1 is SGDLS and CDR2 YYNGEE. In DNA, the CDR3 is TGTGCCAGCAGCCCCCAGGGGGGAGCTAACTATGGCTACACCTTC. Translated: CASSPQGGANYGYTF.

This clone was recorded only once. The V call is TRBV5-1, the J call TRBJ1-2; no reliable D call. Trimming stripped 0 bases from V and 8 bases from J, with 11 bases between. The CDR3 is 13 amino acids. CDR1 is SGHRS, CDR2 YFSETQ, per germline. CDR3 residues: CASSLAGGTGYTF. In nucleotides, the CDR3 is TGCGCCAGCAGCTTGGCCGGCGGCACAGGCTACACCTTC.

V and J are TRBV27 and TRBJ2-5; the match to TRBD1 covers 7 bases. This CDR3 comprises 12 residues. The V gene's germline CDR1 is MNHEY and CDR2 SMNVEV (reference sequence). V trimming: 5 bases; J trimming: 7 bases; junction bases outside the gene matches: 4. The CDR3 region is CASSDRVWTQYF. CDR3 bases: TGTGCCAGCAGTGACAGGGTTTGGACCCAGTACTTC.

The genes are TRBV18 and TRBJ2-3; D call uncertain. V dropped 0 bases and J dropped 5 bases, with 6 bases sitting between them. The length of the CDR3 is 13 residues. Germline V CDR1 and CDR2: KGHSH, LQKENI. The DNA of the CDR3 is TGTGCCAGCTCACCACCTAACGGAGATACGCAGTATTTT. Translating it yields CASSPPNGDTQYF.

The chain uses TRBV18 and TRBJ1-3; TRBD1 matches at 7 bases. The germline CDR1 and CDR2 sequences are KGHSH and LQKENI. This CDR3 has 18 amino acids. The J segment lost 3 bases and the V segment lost 3 bases, leaving 14 bases of the junction unmatched. CDR3: CASSPMAGQLTRGNTIYF. Written as DNA, the CDR3 is TGTGCCAGCTCACCTATGGCGGGACAGCTGACCCGTGGAAACACCATATATTTT.

V usage is TRBV19 and J usage is TRBJ2-2, with 7 bases matching TRBD1. This CDR3 spans 18 amino acids. The junction had 13 bases not matched to a gene; V was cut back by 2 bases and J by 4 bases. Germline V lookup: CDR1 LNHDA, CDR2 SQIVND (reference sequence). The DNA for the CDR3 is TGTGCCAGTAGTATACCACCCCTGGGGACAGTTAGCACCGGGGAGCTGTTTTTT. As protein: CASSIPPLGTVSTGELFF.

The chain recombines TRBV27 with TRBJ2-1; 10 bases map to TRBD1. The CDR3 is 17 residues long. Germline V gene lookup returns CDR1 MNHEY and CDR2 SMNVEV (reference sequence). The ends lost 5 bases at V and 2 bases at J; junction bases unmatched: 9. CDR3 protein: CASSPRTGGLPYNEQFF. The CDR3 DNA reads as TGTGCCAGCAGTCCCAGGACAGGGGGGTTACCCTACAATGAGCAGTTCTTC.

V and J are TRBV27 and TRBJ2-1; TRBD2 matches 9 bases. The V segment lost 4 bases and the J segment 10 bases; nucleotides outside the gene matches: 14. The CDR3 contains 16 residues. Germline values: CDR1 MNHEY, CDR2 SMNVEV (reference sequence). The CDR3 here is CASSYNGGRALTEQFF. The CDR3 bases are TGTGCCAGCAGTTATAACGGCGGGAGGGCCCTCACCGAGCAGTTCTTC.

The chain joins TRBV10-3 to TRBJ2-1; 10 nucleotides agree with TRBD2. The trim removed 2 bases at V and 0 bases at J, leaving 7 bases unmatched. The CDR3 contains 18 residues. CDR1 is ENHRY and CDR2 is SYGVKD in the germline V gene. In DNA, the CDR3 is TGTGCCATCAGTGAGCCCAGCGGGAGGGCCTCCTCCTACAATGAGCAGTTCTTC. It translates to CAISEPSGRASSYNEQFF.